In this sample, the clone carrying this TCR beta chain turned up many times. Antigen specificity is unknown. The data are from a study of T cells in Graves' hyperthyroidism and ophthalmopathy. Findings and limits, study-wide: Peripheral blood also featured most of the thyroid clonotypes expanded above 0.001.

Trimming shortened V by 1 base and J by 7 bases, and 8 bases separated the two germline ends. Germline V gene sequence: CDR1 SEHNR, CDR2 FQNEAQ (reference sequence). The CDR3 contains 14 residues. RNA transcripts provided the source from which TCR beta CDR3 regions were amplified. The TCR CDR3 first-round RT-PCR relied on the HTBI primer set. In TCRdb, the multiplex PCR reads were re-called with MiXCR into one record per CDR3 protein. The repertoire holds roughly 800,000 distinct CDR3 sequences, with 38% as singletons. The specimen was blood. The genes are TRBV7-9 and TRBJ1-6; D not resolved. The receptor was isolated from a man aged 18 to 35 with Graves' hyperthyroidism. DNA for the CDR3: TGTGCCAGCAGCTTAGGACCGCGAAATTCACCCCTCCACTTT. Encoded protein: CASSLGPRNSPLHF. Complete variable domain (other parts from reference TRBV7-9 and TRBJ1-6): DTGVSQNPRHKITKRGQNVTFRCDPISEHNRLYWYRQTLGQGPEFLTYFQNEAQLEKSRLLSDRFSAERPKGSFSTLEIQRTEQGDSAMYLCASSLGPRNSPLHFGNGTRLTVT.